The rows below give T cell receptor beta chains drawn from one sample of a study of cytomegalovirus exposure and HLA in healthy donors. Here immunoSEQ multiplex PCR was the method, and the copy in TCRdb shows in-frame clones only, minus some. The table for this sample gives roughly 120,000 clones. Sequencing was carried out using PBMCs. The receptors shown here come from a man younger than 30 in good health and CMV-seronegative. CDR3s include the opening cysteine and the closing phenylalanine or tryptophan.

j_call v_call cdr3_aa
TRBJ2-1 TRBV5-5 CASLALLGLAGDEQFF
TRBJ2-7 TRBV13 CASSLGLGGAYEQYF
TRBJ1-5 TRBV19 CASSIWGDSNQPQHF
TRBJ1-4 TRBV27 CASSLTSTPNEKLFF
TRBJ1-6 TRBV5-1 CASSLAGRAQENSPLHF
TRBJ2-1 TRBV6-5 CASSWGLAANNEQFF
TRBJ1-1 TRBV5-4 CASSRNTGWTEAFF
TRBJ2-3 TRBV6-5 CASRDRGTSPDTQYF
TRBJ1-2 TRBV30 CAWSGELANYGYTF
TRBJ2-7 TRBV2 CASRADRGLPYEQYF
TRBJ2-7 TRBV2 CASRTTGASYEQYF
TRBJ1-1 TRBV2 CASSLGGVRAFF
TRBJ2-7 TRBV7-8 CASSPLSRGAGYEQYF
TRBJ2-1 TRBV6-5 CASGSPGTSGSYEQFF
TRBJ2-5 TRBV18 CASSPGVQETQYF
TRBJ1-5 TRBV28 CASSALNQPQHF
TRBJ2-6 TRBV21-1 CASSKALTGGVSGANVLTF
TRBJ2-1 TRBV7-2 CASSVRDSYNEQFF
TRBJ2-5 TRBV5-6 CASSLAGQGETQYF
. TRBV7-9 CASSYGQPAYEQYF
TRBJ2-4 TRBV7-9 CARQPGQGALAAKNIQYF
TRBJ2-7 TRBV18 CASSPQEGGRYSEQYF
TRBJ1-2 TRBV5-1 CASSGGTAIYGYTF
TRBJ2-2 TRBV14 CASSQDLGEGTGELFF
TRBJ2-3 TRBV7-9 CASSPSAGGQTDTQYF
TRBJ2-7 TRBV30 CAWSGRIQSLTLNSYEQYF
TRBJ1-2 TRBV12-5 CASGLVRRVNYGYTF
TRBJ1-3 TRBV13 CASTISGGFNTIYF
TRBJ1-5 TRBV12-5 CASGLVRDRGRVLQHF
TRBJ2-7 TRBV5-1 CASSVGTGTGIGDEQYF
TRBJ2-7 TRBV7-2 CASSLRGGGTGISREYF
TRBJ2-1 TRBV28 CASRKQGYNEQFF
TRBJ1-1 TRBV30 CAWSHPGTGLLGAFF
TRBJ2-7 TRBV9 CASSARQGSYEQYF
TRBJ2-1 TRBV6-4 CASSDSSGGADEQFF
TRBJ2-2 TRBV19 CASSIGQNTGELFF
TRBJ1-1 TRBV5-4 CASSWNRGDTEAFF
TRBJ2-1 TRBV27 CASSSSIAGAYNEQFF
TRBJ2-5 TRBV5-4 CASSSRIVAAKETQYF
TRBJ2-1 TRBV5-4 CASSGGWGNEQFF
TRBJ2-7 TRBV5-1 CASSGGLAGMGSYEQYF
TRBJ1-1 TRBV5-1 CATKRDTNTEAFF
TRBJ2-5 TRBV11-2 CASSWRGEETQYF
TRBJ2-7 TRBV29-1 CSAFEGAPYEQYF
TRBJ2-1 TRBV7-6 CASSSPGLAATRNEQFF
TRBJ2-2 TRBV7-2 CASRHGASGLTGELFF
TRBJ1-3 TRBV9 CASSVETGGIRNTIYF
TRBJ2-2 TRBV5-1 CASIYSPGRANTGELFF
TRBJ2-6 TRBV27 CASSLGVGSSGANVLTF
. TRBV7-9 CASSPMGLAGGLGEQYF
TRBJ2-3 TRBV6-5 CASRQGFDTQYF
TRBJ2-7 TRBV6-1 CASSGLAGGGGPTGEQYF
TRBJ2-1 TRBV7-7 CASSLDRGNYEQFF